This section outlines one T cell receptor (beta chain) sequence together with its context. This clone was detected a few times. Its antigen has not been determined. No much larger clonotype is one base removed from it; base qualities were not supplied. This sample was taken from a study of T cells in localized non-small cell lung cancer (dated by TCRdb to 2019 to 2021). About the study as a whole: The study examined T cell repertoires in a few hundred patients with early-stage NSCLC and compared tumors with uninvolved tumor-adjacent lungs. NSCLC patients had a mean age of around 61 years, and around 140 were male and around 110 female. The cohort comprised 200 to 300 treatment-naïve NSCLC patients with resected, localized lung tumors.

The immunoSEQ Assay was used to sequence TCR beta CDR3 regions from DNA. On the study's bioinformatics: T cell density was computed as TCR beta template counts normalized to usable DNA estimated by amplifying housekeeping genes. Richness was estimated using the preseqR package, with extrapolation to 400,000 templates for PBMC samples and to 120,000 templates for tissue samples. Clonality was defined as one minus Pielou's evenness. Tissue-enriched TCRs were identified by differential abundance testing using productive amino-acid clonotypes, minimum total count 5 and alpha 0.1. The Jaccard Index and the Morisita Overlap Index were used to measure repertoire overlap between compartments. GLIPH clustered TCR beta CDR3s with public tetramer-defined viral CDR3s; viral motifs required at least three viral sequences plus V-gene enrichment. Held by TCRdb, this immuneACCESS table contains in-frame sequences only and omits some clones. Under half of the omission traces to an unresolved V gene where checked; the cause of the rest is unknown. The DNA gave D and trimming, while V, J and clone size come from that table. This sample comprises just under 80,000 clones, over 75% of them detected only once. The ten largest make up about a tenth of the sample.

At diagnosis, tumor, uninvolved tumor-adjacent lung and peripheral blood were collected and then preserved as a mix of FFPE and fresh-frozen material. For TCR repertoire profiling, blood samples were analyzed in the form of peripheral blood mononuclear cells. The full study reports these points: Because the study design was exploratory, TCR variables were selected using unadjusted p-values without false-discovery rate correction. Because multi-region sequencing of the tumors was not done, intratumor heterogeneity could not be ruled out. A median of 57 of the top 100 tumor clones turned up in the paired uninvolved adjacent lung, and roughly 30 of those clones also ranked among the top 100 of that same adjacent lung. Uninvolved tumor-adjacent lung showed the highest T cell clonality, higher than tumor, which suggests more focused antigenic responses in the uninvolved tumor-adjacent lung. Higher blood T cell density associated with longer overall survival, while higher adjacent-lung clonality associated with shorter survival.

The germline V gene yields MNHEY for CDR1 and SVGAGI for CDR2. The junction carries 12 bases between V and J, which are trimmed by 2 bases and 8 bases respectively. Its CDR3 holds 13 amino acids, cysteine through phenylalanine. Kept here is only the CDR3 DNA, which spans 39 bases and is read in frame from base 1. The V gene is TRBV6-5 and the J gene is TRBJ1-1; a tentative D match to TRBD1 spans 6 bases. The material was peripheral blood, obtained before any cancer treatment. This TCR was recovered from a female donor older than 55 with stage I lung adenocarcinoma. The CDR3 corresponds to CASSYRGAEEAFF. The nucleotide sequence reads as follows: TGTGCCAGCAGTTACCGGGGGGCGGAGGAAGCTTTCTTT.